The rows below give T cell receptor beta chains drawn from one sample of a study of blood T cell repertoires in COVID-19. Profiled with immunoSEQ multiplex PCR; TCRdb holds only in-frame clones, not every one. The data contain approximately 290,000 clones, 87% of them singletons. Specimen: peripheral blood. The receptors were sampled from a man aged 18 to 30 with active or convalescent COVID-19. The CDR3 runs from the conserved cysteine through the conserved F or W. D genes are given only for firm matches. Clone size appears in some rows only: once, few, many, or a class for an expanded clone.

V gene: TRBV29-1
D gene: TRBD1
clone size: once
J gene: TRBJ1-1
CDR3 protein: CSVANRGSGTEAFF
CDR3 DNA: TGCAGCGTCGCCAACAGGGGAAGTGGTACTGAAGCTTTCTTT

V gene: TRBV7-9
D gene: TRBD1
clone size: NA
J gene: TRBJ1-4
CDR3 protein: CASSFGQGEEKLFF
CDR3 DNA: TGTGCCAGCAGCTTCGGACAGGGAGAAGAAAAACTGTTTTTT

V gene: TRBV4-1
D gene: TRBD2
clone size: NA
J gene: TRBJ2-7
CDR3 protein: CASSPDIGWGGKYEQYF
CDR3 DNA: TGCGCCAGCAGCCCGGACATAGGATGGGGGGGAAAGTACGAGCAGTACTTC

V gene: TRBV28
D gene: NA
clone size: NA
J gene: TRBJ1-5
CDR3 protein: CASTPTSGQGSNQPQHF
CDR3 DNA: TGTGCCAGCACCCCGACTTCCGGGCAGGGGTCGAATCAGCCCCAGCATTTT

V gene: TRBV9
D gene: TRBD2
clone size: NA
J gene: TRBJ2-5
CDR3 protein: CASSVGGRGQETQYF
CDR3 DNA: TGTGCCAGCAGCGTAGGCGGGAGGGGCCAAGAGACCCAGTACTTC

V gene: TRBV7-2
D gene: TRBD1
clone size: NA
J gene: TRBJ1-2
CDR3 protein: CASSLDRQGGYGYTF
CDR3 DNA: TGTGCCAGCAGCTTGGATCGACAGGGCGGCTATGGCTACACCTTC

V gene: TRBV9
D gene: NA
clone size: NA
J gene: TRBJ2-7
CDR3 protein: CASSVDGRAYSYEQYF
CDR3 DNA: TGTGCCAGCAGCGTAGATGGCAGGGCGTACTCCTACGAGCAGTACTTC

V gene: TRBV15
D gene: TRBD2
clone size: NA
J gene: TRBJ2-1
CDR3 protein: CATSRGLAGLSYNEQFF
CDR3 DNA: TGTGCCACCAGCAGGGGACTAGCGGGGCTATCCTACAATGAGCAGTTCTTC

V gene: TRBV6-6
D gene: TRBD2
clone size: NA
J gene: TRBJ2-1
CDR3 protein: CASRGRLANEQFF
CDR3 DNA: TGTGCCAGCAGAGGGAGACTAGCCAATGAGCAGTTCTTC

V gene: TRBV29-1
D gene: NA
clone size: NA
J gene: TRBJ1-2
CDR3 protein: CSVESLRTANYGYTF
CDR3 DNA: TGCAGCGTTGAATCCCTGAGGACAGCAAACTATGGCTACACCTTC

V gene: TRBV5-1
D gene: NA
clone size: few
J gene: TRBJ1-2
CDR3 protein: CASSWGTTGRYGYTF
CDR3 DNA: TGCGCCAGCAGCTGGGGAACTACAGGGCGCTATGGCTACACCTTC

V gene: TRBV29-1
D gene: TRBD1
clone size: NA
J gene: TRBJ2-7
CDR3 protein: CSVFTGVEAEQYF
CDR3 DNA: TGCAGCGTTTTTACAGGGGTAGAGGCCGAGCAGTACTTC

V gene: TRBV28
D gene: NA
clone size: NA
J gene: TRBJ1-6
CDR3 protein: CASSFSRVTLHF
CDR3 DNA: TGTGCCAGCAGTTTTAGCAGGGTCACCCTCCACTTT

V gene: TRBV29-1
D gene: TRBD1
clone size: NA
J gene: TRBJ1-2
CDR3 protein: CSAPYTGGISNGYTF
CDR3 DNA: TGCAGCGCCCCATATACAGGGGGCATTTCCAATGGCTACACCTTC

V gene: TRBV7-2
D gene: TRBD1
clone size: NA
J gene: TRBJ1-1
CDR3 protein: CASSLGQGYWSTEAFF
CDR3 DNA: TGTGCCAGCAGCTTAGGACAGGGGTATTGGTCGACTGAAGCTTTCTTT

V gene: TRBV7-9
D gene: TRBD1
clone size: NA
J gene: TRBJ1-1
CDR3 protein: CASTLRGQGGTEAFF
CDR3 DNA: TGTGCCAGCACCCTCCGGGGACAGGGGGGTACTGAAGCTTTCTTT

V gene: TRBV19
D gene: NA
clone size: NA
J gene: TRBJ2-1
CDR3 protein: CASSIEALGTHDEQFF
CDR3 DNA: TGTGCCAGTAGTATAGAGGCCTTAGGGACACACGATGAGCAGTTCTTC

V gene: TRBV28
D gene: TRBD2
clone size: NA
J gene: TRBJ2-1
CDR3 protein: CASSFLAGAYNEQFF
CDR3 DNA: TGTGCCAGCAGTTTCTTAGCGGGAGCCTACAATGAGCAGTTCTTC

V gene: TRBV10-3
D gene: TRBD1
clone size: once
J gene: TRBJ2-3
CDR3 protein: CAISGGDRGTDTQYF
CDR3 DNA: TGTGCCATCAGTGGCGGGGACAGGGGCACAGATACGCAGTATTTT

V gene: TRBV27
D gene: TRBD1
clone size: once
J gene: TRBJ1-6
CDR3 protein: CASSFGDRVNSPLHF
CDR3 DNA: TGTGCCAGCAGTTTCGGGGACAGGGTCAATTCACCCCTCCACTTT

V gene: TRBV11-2
D gene: NA
clone size: NA
J gene: TRBJ1-6
CDR3 protein: CASSLGFRRGPDWALHF
CDR3 DNA: TGTGCCAGCAGCTTAGGCTTTCGCAGGGGACCAGATTGGGCCCTCCACTTT

V gene: TRBV15
D gene: TRBD2
clone size: few
J gene: TRBJ2-1
CDR3 protein: CATSRDWRSSGSWLNEQFF
CDR3 DNA: TGTGCCACCAGCAGAGATTGGCGCTCTAGCGGGAGTTGGCTGAATGAGCAGTTCTTC

V gene: TRBV7-6
D gene: NA
clone size: NA
J gene: TRBJ1-6
CDR3 protein: CASSPTEGANSPLHF
CDR3 DNA: TGTGCCAGCAGCCCAACCGAAGGGGCTAATTCACCCCTCCACTTT

V gene: TRBV2
D gene: NA
clone size: NA
J gene: TRBJ1-1
CDR3 protein: CASSLRGNTEAFF
CDR3 DNA: TGTGCCAGCAGCTTACGGGGGAACACTGAAGCTTTCTTT

V gene: TRBV19
D gene: NA
clone size: NA
J gene: TRBJ2-2
CDR3 protein: CASSRRQVSSNTGELFF
CDR3 DNA: TGTGCCAGTAGTAGAAGACAGGTTTCATCTAACACCGGGGAGCTGTTTTTT

V gene: TRBV11-1
D gene: NA
clone size: NA
J gene: TRBJ2-7
CDR3 protein: CASSYTHYEQYF
CDR3 DNA: TGTGCCAGCAGCTATACTCACTACGAGCAGTACTTC

V gene: TRBV7-2
D gene: NA
clone size: NA
J gene: TRBJ1-2
CDR3 protein: CASSLEVRANYGYTF
CDR3 DNA: TGTGCCAGCAGCTTAGAAGTCAGGGCAAACTATGGCTACACCTTC

V gene: TRBV5-8
D gene: TRBD1
clone size: NA
J gene: TRBJ2-7
CDR3 protein: CASSLMDRGRGGEQYF
CDR3 DNA: TGTGCCAGCAGCCTGATGGACAGGGGGAGAGGAGGCGAGCAGTACTTC

V gene: TRBV6-5
D gene: TRBD2
clone size: NA
J gene: TRBJ2-3
CDR3 protein: CASSDTGLAADTQYF
CDR3 DNA: TGTGCCAGCAGCGATACCGGACTAGCGGCAGATACGCAGTATTTT